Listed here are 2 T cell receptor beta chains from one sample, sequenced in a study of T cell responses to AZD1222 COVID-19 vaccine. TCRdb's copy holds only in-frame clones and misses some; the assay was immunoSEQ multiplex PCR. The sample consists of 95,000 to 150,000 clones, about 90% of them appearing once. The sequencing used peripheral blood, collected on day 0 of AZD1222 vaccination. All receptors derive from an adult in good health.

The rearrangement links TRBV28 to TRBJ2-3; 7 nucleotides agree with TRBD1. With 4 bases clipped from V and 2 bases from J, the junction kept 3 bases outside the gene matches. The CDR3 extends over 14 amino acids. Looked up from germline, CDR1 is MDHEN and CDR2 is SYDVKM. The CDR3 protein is CASSSGQHTDTQYF. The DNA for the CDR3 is TGTGCCAGCAGTTCGGGACAGCACACAGATACGCAGTATTTT.

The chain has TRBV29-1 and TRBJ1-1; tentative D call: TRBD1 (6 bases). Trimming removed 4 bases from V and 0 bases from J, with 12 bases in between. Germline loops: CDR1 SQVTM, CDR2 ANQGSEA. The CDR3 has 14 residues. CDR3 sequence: CSVGLGHLNTEAFF. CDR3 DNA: TGCAGCGTTGGGCTGGGACACCTGAACACTGAAGCTTTCTTT. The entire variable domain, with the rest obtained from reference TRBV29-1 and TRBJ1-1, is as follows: SAVISQKPSRDICQRGTSLTIQCQVDSQVTMMFWYRQQPGQSLTLIATANQGSEATYESGFVIDKFPISRPNLTFSTLTVSNMSPEDSSIYLCSVGLGHLNTEAFFGQGTRLTVV.